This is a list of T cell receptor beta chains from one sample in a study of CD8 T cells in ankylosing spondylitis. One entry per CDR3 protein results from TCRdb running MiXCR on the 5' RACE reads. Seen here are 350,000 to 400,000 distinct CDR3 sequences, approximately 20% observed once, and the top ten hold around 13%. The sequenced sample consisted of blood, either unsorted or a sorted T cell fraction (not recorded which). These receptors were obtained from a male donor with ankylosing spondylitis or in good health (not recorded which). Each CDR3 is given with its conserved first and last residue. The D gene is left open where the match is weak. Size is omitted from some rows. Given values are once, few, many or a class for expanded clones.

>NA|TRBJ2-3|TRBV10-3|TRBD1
TGTGCCATCAGTACCACAGGGGACGGAGATACGCAGTATTTT
CAISTTGDGDTQYF
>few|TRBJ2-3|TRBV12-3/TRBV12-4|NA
TGTGCCAGCAGTTTTCAGGGGCGGGGCACAGATACGCAGTATTTT
CASSFQGRGTDTQYF
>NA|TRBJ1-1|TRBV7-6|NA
TGTGCCAGCAGCTTAATGGGATCTTTGGACACTGAAGCTTTCTTT
CASSLMGSLDTEAFF
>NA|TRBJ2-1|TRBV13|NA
TGTGCCAGCAGCCCGCAGACGAGGGGGGGCCTCAATGAGCAGTTCTTC
CASSPQTRGGLNEQFF
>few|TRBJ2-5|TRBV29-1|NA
TGCAGCGTTGATGGTCTCGCCAGGGTCCAAGAGACCCAGTACTTC
CSVDGLARVQETQYF
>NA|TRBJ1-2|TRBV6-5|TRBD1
TGTGCCAGCAGTTACTCCGGGACAGAGAGGGGCTACACCTTC
CASSYSGTERGYTF
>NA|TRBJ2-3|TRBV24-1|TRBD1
TGTGCCACCGGGGGAGACAGGGGACAGGCTACCCTGAGTACGCAGTATTTT
CATGGDRGQATLSTQYF
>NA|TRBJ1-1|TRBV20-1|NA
TGCAGTGCTAGAGATCGGACGAGCAGTAACACTGAAGCTTTCTTT
CSARDRTSSNTEAFF
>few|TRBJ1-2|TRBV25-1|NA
TGTGCCAGCAGTGAATGGGGGCAGCAGGGCTACACCTTC
CASSEWGQQGYTF
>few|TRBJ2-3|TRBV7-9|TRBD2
TGTGCCAGCAAGGGACTAGCGGCCCCCTTTGGGGATACGCAGTATTTT
CASKGLAAPFGDTQYF
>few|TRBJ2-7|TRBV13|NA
TGTGCCAGCAGCTTTGGTCAGAAAATTTGGGAGCAGTACTTC
CASSFGQKIWEQYF
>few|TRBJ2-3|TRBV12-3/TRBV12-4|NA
TGTGCCAGCGGTCGTGCGGGGCGCACAGATACGCAGTATTTT
CASGRAGRTDTQYF
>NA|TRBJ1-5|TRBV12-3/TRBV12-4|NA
TGTGCCAGCAGTTGGCACGATAGCAATCAGCCCCAGCATTTT
CASSWHDSNQPQHF
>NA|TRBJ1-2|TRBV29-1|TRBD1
TGCAGCGTTGAGACCGGGACAGGAGATGGCTACACCTTC
CSVETGTGDGYTF
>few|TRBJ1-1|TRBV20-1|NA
TGCAGTGCTAAATATACAGGGAACACTGAAGCTTTCTTT
CSAKYTGNTEAFF
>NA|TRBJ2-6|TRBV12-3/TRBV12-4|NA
TGTGCCAGCAGTTGGGGTGGGGGCGCGGATGGGGCCAACGTCCTGACTTTC
CASSWGGGADGANVLTF
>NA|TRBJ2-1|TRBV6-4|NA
TGTGCCAGCAGTGACCCGGGGGGCCATGAGCAGTTCTTC
CASSDPGGHEQFF
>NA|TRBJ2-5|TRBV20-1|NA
TGTTATAGGGGGTCCACTGTGGTTAAACAAGAGACCCAGTACTTC
CYRGSTVVKQETQYF
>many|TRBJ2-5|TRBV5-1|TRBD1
TGCGCCAGCAGCCCGACAGGGGGAGAGACCCAGTACTTC
CASSPTGGETQYF
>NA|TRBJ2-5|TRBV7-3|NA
TGTGCCAGCAGCTTAGCGGGCCCAGAGACCCAGTACTTC
CASSLAGPETQYF
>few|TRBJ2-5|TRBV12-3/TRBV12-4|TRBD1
TGTGCCAGCAGTTTAGCCCGGGACAGGGAAGAGACCCAGTACTTC
CASSLARDREETQYF
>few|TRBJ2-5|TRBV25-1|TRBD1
TGTGCCAGCAGTGTACAGGGGGCGGGAGAGACCCAGTACTTC
CASSVQGAGETQYF
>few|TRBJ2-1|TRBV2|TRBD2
TGTGCCAGCAGTGATCCCGAGCGGGACCCAAATGAGCAGTTCTTC
CASSDPERDPNEQFF
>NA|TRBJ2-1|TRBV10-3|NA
TGTGCCATCAGCACGGACTACCACAATGAGCAGTTCTTC
CAISTDYHNEQFF